The 10 T cell receptor beta chains reported below all come from one sample, sequenced in a study of blood T cell repertoires in COVID-19. TCRdb's table, derived via immunoSEQ multiplex PCR, lists solely in-frame clones and lacks some. This sample has 130,000 to 150,000 clones, with around three quarters found just once. Sequenced material: peripheral blood. Receptors originate from a man older than 75 with acute or convalescent COVID-19.

V is TRBV2 and J is TRBJ2-2; possibly TRBD1 for D (5 bases). The CDR3 loop spans 12 amino acids. The V gene's germline CDR1 is SNHLY and CDR2 FYNNEI. Trimming cost V 7 bases and J 7 bases, with 10 bases left between them. The DNA for the CDR3 is TGTGCCAGCACCCTGCAGGGCGGGGAGCTGTTTTTT. Translation: CASTLQGGELFF.

The rearrangement links TRBV19 to TRBJ2-3; 11 bases line up with TRBD1. This CDR3 has 16 amino acids. Germline V gives CDR1 LNHDA, CDR2 SQIVND (reference sequence). After removal of 4 bases from V and 5 bases from J, the junction contained 8 bases not matched to a gene. CDR3 sequence: CASSTYGTGGGDTQYF. CDR3 DNA sequence: TGTGCCAGTAGTACATATGGGACAGGGGGTGGAGATACGCAGTATTTT.

The chain combines TRBV7-9 with TRBJ2-7; 9 bases align to TRBD1. V dropped 5 bases and J dropped 0; count of bases not matched to a gene: 8. The CDR3 consists of 16 residues. Germline V gives CDR1 SEHNR, CDR2 FQNEAQ (reference sequence). The CDR3 DNA follows: TGTGCCAGCAGCCCATCCGGGACAGGGCTCTCCTACGAGCAGTACTTC. Translation gives CASSPSGTGLSYEQYF.

This chain joins TRBV12-3 or TRBV12-4 and TRBJ2-2, with D tentatively TRBD1 (5 bases). The ends were cut back, 6 bases at V and 6 bases at J, with 11 bases in the middle. This CDR3 comprises 13 residues. The CDR3, as DNA: TGTGCCAGCAGGGGCAGGGTCCCCGGGGAGCTGTTTTTT. This sequence encodes CASRGRVPGELFF.

The chain is built from TRBV25-1 and TRBJ2-3; D may be TRBD1 (6 bases). Germline CDR1 reads MGHDK; CDR2 reads SYGVNS. Trimming took off 4 bases at V and 7 bases at J, with 12 bases between the two ends. There are 13 residues in the CDR3. The CDR3 DNA sequence: TGTGCCAGCAGTGGGGGACATCCTAATACGCAGTATTTT. Translating it yields CASSGGHPNTQYF.

This clone showed up just once. The chain joins TRBV19 to TRBJ2-1, with 15 positions matching TRBD2. J gave up 4 bases and V 8 bases, and 18 bases lay outside the gene matches. Germline assignment: CDR1 LNHDA and CDR2 SQIVND (reference sequence). CDR3 size: 20 residues. CDR3 sequence: CASPPPGTVGLAGGYNEQFF. The CDR3 DNA is TGTGCCAGTCCTCCCCCTGGGACAGTGGGACTAGCGGGGGGATACAATGAGCAGTTCTTC.

V is TRBV5-4 and J is TRBJ2-2; weak D call: TRBD2 (5 bases). The V gene's germline CDR1 is SGHNT and CDR2 YYREEE (reference sequence). The V gene lost 4 bases and the J gene lost 4 bases, with 14 bases spanning the gap. The CDR3 is 15 amino acids. Written as DNA, the CDR3 is TGTGCCAGCAGCCGTTCGAGAGGGAGCACCGGGGAGCTGTTTTTT. Translation: CASSRSRGSTGELFF.

This sequence joins TRBV11-1 and TRBJ2-3; D call uncertain. The CDR3 consists of 13 residues. Germline V CDR1 and CDR2: SGHAT, FQDESV (reference sequence). V lost 5 bases, J lost 6 bases, and 12 bases lay in between. The CDR3 nucleotides are TGTGCCAGCAGCCCCCCGGGTGGGGATACGCAGTATTTT. As protein: CASSPPGGDTQYF. The complete variable domain, with remaining parts taken from reference TRBV11-1 and TRBJ2-3, reads EAEVAQSPRYKITEKSQAVAFWCDPISGHATLYWYRQILGQGPELLVQFQDESVVDDSQLPKDRFSAERLKGVDSTLKIQPAELGDSAMYLCASSPPGGDTQYFGPGTRLTVL.

The rearrangement links TRBV7-9 to TRBJ2-7; no firm D call. V shed 5 bases and J shed 0 bases, with 14 bases lying between them. CDR1 and CDR2 from the germline V gene are SEHNR and FQNEAQ (reference sequence). This CDR3 has 15 residues. CDR3 protein: CASSRVPSSSYEQYF. Written as DNA, the CDR3 is TGTGCCAGCAGCCGAGTGCCCTCGAGCTCCTACGAGCAGTACTTC.

The chain combines TRBV10-3 with TRBJ2-5; 9 bases align to TRBD1. Germline V gives CDR1 ENHRY, CDR2 SYGVKD. V dropped 2 bases and J dropped 3; count of bases not matched to a gene: 13. CDR3 length: 18 residues. This CDR3 reads CAISEAPVQGAREETQYF. CDR3 in DNA: TGTGCCATCAGTGAGGCTCCCGTACAGGGGGCGCGTGAAGAGACCCAGTACTTC.